These 5 T cell receptor beta chains share one sample of origin, sequenced in a study of cytomegalovirus exposure and HLA in healthy donors. Both 60 Vbeta primers and 13 Jbeta primers went into the PCR. Method: immunoSEQ multiplex PCR; TCRdb's copy keeps in-frame clones and lacks some. The table shows 110,000 or so clones, with 67% occurring only once. Sequenced input: PBMCs. The receptors stem from a man aged 18 to 29 in good health and CMV-seropositive.

The V gene is TRBV10-2, the J gene TRBJ2-7, with 8 bases fitting TRBD1. This CDR3 has 15 amino acids. Germline V gene lookup returns CDR1 WSHSY and CDR2 SAAADI. V gave up 6 bases and J gave up 0 bases; unmatched junction bases: 7. This chain's CDR3 is CASSSGGAGSYEQYF. CDR3 bases: TGCGCCAGCAGCTCAGGGGGCGCGGGCTCCTACGAGCAGTACTTC.

About this clone: At one boundary the junction diverges from the germline segment, which might be a read error. This specimen includes other DNA sequences encoding the same CDR3. This chain links TRBV4-1 with TRBJ1-1, with TRBD1 matching 9 bases. The CDR3 has 16 residues. In germline, CDR1 is MGHRA, CDR2 YSYEKL. CDR3 sequence (DNA): TGCGCCAGCAGCCGGGGACAGGGCCGCGGATACACTGAGGCTTTCTTT. Translation: CASSRGQGRGYTEAFF.

The rearrangement joins TRBV6-5 to TRBJ2-7, with 10 bases that match TRBD1. V gave up 6 bases and J gave up 4 bases; unmatched junction bases: 6. The CDR3 extends over 14 amino acids. CDR1 and CDR2 from the germline V gene are MNHEY and SVGAGI. CDR3 DNA: TGTGCCAGCAGCCCCGGGACAGGGGTGTACGAGCAGTACTTC. Amino acids: CASSPGTGVYEQYF.

V gene TRBV30 combines with J gene TRBJ1-1; D ambiguous. V lost 1 base and J lost 1, with 7 bases in between. CDR3 length: 13 residues. Germline V gives CDR1 GTSNPN, CDR2 SVGIG (reference sequence). CDR3 amino acids: CAWSGQTNTEAFF. CDR3 bases: TGTGCCTGGAGTGGACAAACGAACACTGAAGCTTTCTTT.

The CDR3 nucleotides read TGTGCCAGCAGCGGGGGGACAGGCTTCTCTGGAAACACCATATATTTT. This codes for CASSGGTGFSGNTIYF. The chain has TRBV5-6 and TRBJ1-3; 8 positions match TRBD1. V gave up 4 bases and J gave up 0 bases; unmatched junction bases: 6. Germline V gene sequence: CDR1 SGHDT, CDR2 YYEEEE. CDR3 size: 16 residues.